These 19 T cell receptor beta chains were all obtained from the same sample, sequenced in a study of blood T cell repertoires in COVID-19. The method was immunoSEQ multiplex PCR; TCRdb's version includes in-frame clones alone and lacks a portion of them. The sample includes about 490,000 clones, around 85% of them seen just once. Sequenced: peripheral blood. These receptors originate from a human donor in a cohort sampled during active COVID-19.

This rearrangement joins TRBV11-1 to TRBJ2-1; 9 nucleotides align to TRBD1. V lost 0 bases, J lost 8 bases, and 5 bases stayed unmatched. Germline values: CDR1 SGHAT, CDR2 FQDESV (reference sequence). The CDR3 totals 15 residues. Here the CDR3 DNA reads TGTGCCAGCAGCTTAGCCGGGACAGGGTACGATGAGCAGTTCTTC. Amino acid sequence: CASSLAGTGYDEQFF.

The chain employs TRBV19 and TRBJ1-2; a weak D match, TRBD1 (5 bases). CDR1 is LNHDA, CDR2 SQIVND, per germline (reference sequence). The V end lost 2 bases, the J end lost 4 bases, and 8 bases lay between the germline ends. This CDR3 has 13 amino acids. The CDR3 is CASSIKGSYGYTF. The CDR3 DNA sequence: TGTGCCAGTAGTATAAAGGGGTCCTATGGCTACACCTTC. The full variable domain, in which reference TRBV19 and TRBJ1-2 provide the parts outside the CDR3, is DGGITQSPKYLFRKEGQNVTLSCEQNLNHDAMYWYRQDPGQGLRLIYYSQIVNDFQKGDIAEGYSVSREKKESFPLTVTSAQKNPTAFYLCASSIKGSYGYTFGSGTRLTVV.

J is TRBJ2-5 and V is TRBV7-2, with TRBD1 matching 8 bases. The V and J ends lost 5 bases and 5 bases, in that order; junction bases with no gene match: 7. Germline V gene data show CDR1 as SGHTA and CDR2 as FQGNSA. CDR3 size: 14 residues. The CDR3 sequence is CASSADRGVETQYF. Here the CDR3 DNA reads TGTGCCAGCAGCGCCGACAGGGGAGTGGAGACCCAGTACTTC.

The chain uses TRBV6-1 and TRBJ1-5; no reliable D call. V shed 10 bases and J shed 4 bases, with 8 bases lying between them. This CDR3 region has 11 residues. Germline V gene sequence: CDR1 MNHNS, CDR2 SASEGT. In nucleotides, the CDR3 is TGTGCCACCGGGTCTAATCAGCCCCAGCATTTT. It specifies CATGSNQPQHF.

The sample holds one count of this clone. The chain links TRBV5-5 to TRBJ2-7; D remains unclear. Germline lookup yields CDR1 SGHKS and CDR2 YYEKEE (reference sequence). The CDR3 runs 12 residues. V was trimmed by 2 bases and J by 0 bases, leaving 3 bases between them. CDR3 in amino acids: CASSFHSYEQYF. The CDR3 DNA follows: TGTGCCAGCAGCTTCCACTCCTACGAGCAGTACTTC.

The chain couples TRBV28 to TRBJ1-3; possible D gene TRBD1, 5 bases. The V and J ends lost 7 bases and 1 base respectively, with 11 bases between them. The CDR3 loop spans 14 amino acids. Per germline, CDR1 MDHEN and CDR2 SYDVKM. As DNA, the CDR3 is TGTGCCAGCACCCCGACAGCGTCTGGAAACACCATATATTTT. It yields the protein CASTPTASGNTIYF. Full variable domain (outside the CDR3, taken from reference TRBV28 and TRBJ1-3): DVKVTQSSRYLVKRTGEKVFLECVQDMDHENMFWYRQDPGLGLRLIYFSYDVKMKEKGDIPEGYSVSREKKERFSLILESASTNQTSMYLCASTPTASGNTIYFGEGSWLTVV.

Comments on this clone: Additional DNA sequences in this sample encode the identical CDR3. The CDR3 DNA sequence: TGTGCCAGCAGCTTAGCGCAGGGAGGTGAAAAACTGTTTTTT. This encodes CASSLAQGGEKLFF. The chain has TRBV7-9 and TRBJ1-4, with D possibly being TRBD1 (5 bases). V was clipped by 0 bases and J by 7 bases, with 9 bases between them. This CDR3 comprises 14 residues. CDR1 and CDR2 (germline): SEHNR, FQNEAQ (reference sequence).

The count of this clone is one. CDR3 sequence (DNA): TGCGCCAGCAGCTTGACAGCACGGGATTACGAGCAGTACTTC. This encodes CASSLTARDYEQYF. V usage is TRBV5-1 and J usage is TRBJ2-7, with a weak D call TRBD2 (5 bases). The V gene's germline CDR1 is SGHRS and CDR2 YFSETQ. The CDR3 has 14 amino acids. V dropped 1 base and J dropped 4 bases, with 12 bases sitting between them. Full variable domain (rest looked up from reference TRBV5-1 and TRBJ2-7): KAGVTQTPRYLIKTRGQQVTLSCSPISGHRSVSWYQQTPGQGLQFLFEYFSETQRNKGNFPGRFSGRQFSNSRSEMNVSTLELGDSALYLCASSLTARDYEQYFGPGTRLTVT.

The V and J genes are TRBV10-3 and TRBJ2-7, with 10 positions matching TRBD1. V gave up 2 bases and J gave up 5 bases; unmatched junction bases: 3. CDR1 ENHRY and CDR2 SYGVKD come from the germline V gene. The CDR3 sequence is 14 residues long. The CDR3 protein is CAISERDRGHEQYF. In DNA, the CDR3 is TGTGCCATCAGTGAGCGGGACAGGGGTCACGAGCAGTACTTC.

This clone was detected only a few times. This chain uses TRBV25-1 with TRBJ2-2; 12 bases line up with TRBD2. The germline V gene encodes CDR1 MGHDK and CDR2 SYGVNS. The junction had 14 bases not matched to a gene; V was cut back by 7 bases and J by 5 bases. The CDR3 length is 18 residues. CDR3 loop: CASKLSGLAGSGTGELFF. The CDR3 region has the DNA TGTGCCAGCAAACTTTCAGGACTAGCGGGATCGGGTACCGGGGAGCTGTTTTTT. Drawing the rest from reference TRBV25-1 and TRBJ2-2, the complete variable domain is EADIYQTPRYLVIGTGKKITLECSQTMGHDKMYWYQQDPGMELHLIHYSYGVNSTEKGDLSSESTVSRIRTEHFPLTLESARPSHTSQYLCASKLSGLAGSGTGELFFGEGSRLTVL.

The J gene is TRBJ2-2, the V gene TRBV2; D gene unclear. The CDR3 contains 12 residues. V was pared by 7 bases and J by 3 bases, with 6 bases between. In germline, CDR1 is SNHLY, CDR2 FYNNEI. CDR3 in amino acids: CASTSDTGELFF. The CDR3 coding sequence is TGTGCCAGCACTTCCGACACCGGGGAGCTGTTTTTT.

V gene TRBV5-4 combines with J gene TRBJ1-2; D not certain. The CDR3 has 15 amino acids. The germline V gene has CDR1 SGHNT and CDR2 YYREEE (reference sequence). V lost 1 base and J 3 bases, leaving 13 bases between the germline ends. CDR3 nucleotides: TGTGCCAGCAGCTTGAGTCGGGATCGGGACTATGGCTACACCTTC. Its translation is CASSLSRDRDYGYTF.

This chain links TRBV30 with TRBJ2-7, with D possibly TRBD1 on 5 matching bases. CDR3 length: 11 amino acids. V dropped 3 bases and J dropped 5 bases, with 8 bases sitting between them. From germline, CDR1 is GTSNPN and CDR2 SVGIG (reference sequence). In DNA, the CDR3 is TGTGCCTGGAGCCTACAGGACGAGCAGTACTTC. The encoded protein is CAWSLQDEQYF.

The chain couples TRBV27 to TRBJ2-7; TRBD1 aligns across 9 bases. The CDR3 spans 14 residues. The V and J ends lost 5 bases and 5 bases, in that order; junction bases with no gene match: 7. Per the germline V gene, CDR1 is MNHEY and CDR2 is SMNVEV (reference sequence). The CDR3 DNA sequence: TGTGCCAGCAGTATCCGGACAGGGGTCCACGAGCAGTACTTC. Amino acids: CASSIRTGVHEQYF.

This chain joins TRBV6-5 and TRBJ1-2; D unresolved. V lost 2 bases and J 5 bases, leaving 9 bases between the germline ends. The CDR3 contains 13 residues. Germline values: CDR1 MNHEY, CDR2 SVGAGI. CDR3 region: CASSYAPYYGYTF. The CDR3 region has the DNA TGTGCCAGCAGTTACGCTCCCTATTATGGCTACACCTTC.

The J gene is TRBJ1-4, the V gene TRBV19; D unresolved. The length of the CDR3 is 14 residues. V gave up 2 bases and J gave up 8 bases, with 12 bases separating them. Per germline, CDR1 LNHDA and CDR2 SQIVND (reference sequence). The chain's CDR3 is CASSIRRVEEKLFF. The CDR3 nucleotides are TGTGCCAGTAGTATACGGAGGGTTGAGGAAAAACTGTTTTTT.

This clone was picked up one time. This chain connects TRBV24-1 to TRBJ2-1, with TRBD1 as a possible D gene (6 bases). V was shortened by 5 bases and J by 5 bases, with 15 bases between the two germline ends. The CDR3 contains 15 residues. Per the germline V gene, CDR1 is KGHDR and CDR2 is SFDVKD. CDR3 loop: CATSVATKGDNEQFF. DNA of the CDR3: TGTGCCACCAGTGTGGCGACCAAGGGGGACAATGAGCAGTTCTTC.

The V call is TRBV2, the J call TRBJ1-1; D possibly corresponds to TRBD1 (6 bases). There are 15 residues in the CDR3. Germline CDR1 reads SNHLY; CDR2 reads FYNNEI. Deletions cut 3 bases from V and 4 bases from J, with 15 bases between. CDR3 residues: CASSDGLRGITEAFF. CDR3 nucleotides: TGTGCCAGCAGTGACGGTCTCAGGGGAATCACTGAAGCTTTCTTT. The complete variable domain, with remaining parts taken from reference TRBV2 and TRBJ1-1, reads EPEVTQTPSHQVTQMGQEVILRCVPISNHLYFYWYRQILGQKVEFLVSFYNNEISEKSEIFDDQFSVERPDGSNFTLKIRSTKLEDSAMYFCASSDGLRGITEAFFGQGTRLTVV.

The chain couples TRBV3-1 (or the pseudogene TRBV3-2) to TRBJ1-1; a weak D match, TRBD1 (5 bases). The CDR3 runs 15 residues. The germline CDR1 and CDR2 sequences are LGHDT and YNNKEL (reference sequence). V lost 1 base and J lost 3, with 12 bases in between. The CDR3 region has the DNA TGTGCCAGCAGCCAAGGGTGGGGCACGGACACTGAAGCTTTCTTT. Translation gives CASSQGWGTDTEAFF.